This T cell receptor beta chain came from a study of T cells in Graves' hyperthyroidism and ophthalmopathy. From RNA transcripts, TCR beta CDR3 regions were amplified. HTBI primers were used for first-round RT-PCR of the TCR CDR3. TCRdb reanalysed the multiplex PCR reads using MiXCR and keeps one entry per CDR3 protein. The sample carries around 690,000 distinct CDR3 sequences, roughly 17% recorded once. Germline V gene data show CDR1 as SGHRS and CDR2 as YFSETQ. Trimming shortened V by 0 bases and J by 8 bases, and 13 bases separated the two germline ends. The CDR3 is made up of 14 amino acids. The receptor was derived from a man between 45 and 60 years old with Graves' hyperthyroidism. This chain joins TRBV5-1 and TRBJ2-3; TRBD1 or TRBD2 may be the D gene (5 bases each). Sequences were obtained from blood. Here the CDR3 reads CASSLVQAGGTQYF. The DNA for the CDR3 is TGCGCCAGCAGCTTGGTACAGGCAGGAGGTACGCAGTATTTT.